This T cell receptor (beta chain) was found in a study of PD-1 blockade in classical Hodgkin lymphoma. In germline, CDR1 is SQVTM, CDR2 ANQGSEA. The CDR3 covers 15 residues. V dropped 4 bases and J dropped 7; count of bases not matched to a gene: 9. This clone was counted once. As for time point: newly diagnosed, previously untreated cHL patient sample. Libraries were prepared by immunoSEQ multiplex PCR; TCRdb keeps only in-frame clonotypes and omits some of them. The sample contains tens of thousands of clones, nearly 95% of which appear only once. The material sequenced was peripheral blood mononuclear cells (PBMCs). This sequence was found in a human donor with classical Hodgkin lymphoma. This chain connects TRBV29-1 to TRBJ2-3; 12 nucleotides agree with TRBD2. Written as DNA, the CDR3 is TGCAGCGTTGCTAACCCGACTAGCGGGAGATATACGCAGTATTTT. It specifies CSVANPTSGRYTQYF.